These 6 T cell receptor beta chains came from one sample sequenced in a study of metastatic and nonmetastatic thyroid tumors. Thyroid surgery took place with no prior treatment in any patient. TCRdb re-called the PCR reads via MiXCR. The sample shows approximately 15,000 clones, around 31% of them seen only once. The sample taken for sequencing was tumor tissue. Receptors were obtained from a male donor with papillary thyroid cancer or a benign thyroid nodule (not recorded which). Some clones in this sample may be carry-over from other donors' samples.

This clone was seen repeatedly, ten times or more. This chain joins TRBV12-3 or TRBV12-4 and TRBJ1-6; no firm D call. The CDR3 totals 13 residues. V dropped 2 bases and J dropped 9 bases, with 8 bases sitting between them. The CDR3 here is CASSLREVSPLHF. CDR3 DNA: TGTGCCAGCAGTTTACGCGAGGTTTCACCCCTCCACTTT.

The rearrangement uses TRBV20-1 and TRBJ1-5; D may be TRBD1 (5 bases). CDR1 and CDR2 (germline): DFQATT, SNEGSKA (reference sequence). With 1 base removed from V and 2 bases from J, the gap between germline ends came to 12 bases. CDR3 length equals 15 residues. The chain's CDR3 is CSARGVGEGNQPQHF. The CDR3 DNA sequence: TGCAGTGCTAGAGGGGTAGGGGAGGGCAATCAGCCCCAGCATTTT.

In this sample, this clone turned up many times. An end of the junction does not agree with germline; a read error may underlie this. The rearrangement uses TRBV12-3 or TRBV12-4 and TRBJ2-1; D is unresolved. The CDR3 extends over 12 amino acids. CDR3 nucleotide sequence: TGTGCCAGCAGCCATTCGATAAATGAGCGGTTCTTC. Amino acid sequence: CASSHSINERFF.

This clone was found many times. Since a much larger clone is just one base distant, this may be a read error. Other DNA variants within this sample encode the same CDR3. This CDR3 reads CASSISGSSYNEQFF. As DNA, the CDR3 is TGCGCCAGCAGCATCAGCGGGAGCTCCTACAATGAGCAGTTCTTC. This chain uses TRBV4-1 with TRBJ2-1, with 8 nucleotides matching TRBD2. After removal of 5 bases from V and 0 bases from J, the junction contained 3 bases not matched to a gene. Germline CDR1 MGHRA, CDR2 YSYEKL. The CDR3 spans 15 residues.

With respect to this clone: A much larger clone lies a single base off, so this may be a read error. The chain employs TRBV7-2 and TRBJ1-5, with 9 positions matching TRBD1. The CDR3 loop spans 18 amino acids. Looked up from germline, CDR1 is SGHTA and CDR2 is FQGNSA. CDR3 residues: CASSLAVQGASGNHPQHF. In DNA form, the CDR3 reads TGTGCCAGCAGCTTAGCGGTACAGGGGGCAAGTGGCAATCATCCCCAGCATTTT.

Regarding this clone: One junction end does not reproduce the germline sequence, and a read error may be involved. This sequence joins TRBV6-4 and TRBJ2-3, with 10 bases identical to TRBD2. Germline V gives CDR1 MRHNA, CDR2 SNTAGT. The length of the CDR3 is 14 residues. For the CDR3, the DNA is TGTGCCAGCAGCAGGACTAGCGGATCAGATTCGCAGTATTTT. Translated: CASSRTSGSDSQYF.